This T cell receptor beta chain was found in a study of blood T cell repertoires in COVID-19 (dated by TCRdb to 2018 to 2020). Describing the broader study: Recovered participants in ImmuneRACE Cohort 3 were defined as having two consecutive negative NP/OP PCR tests, clearance from a healthcare professional, or resolution of symptoms. The collaborator samples originated in the United States, Italy and Spain and spanned the acute and convalescent phases of COVID-19. The material from the prospective study consisted of cDNA or gDNA derived from T cells, B-cell-depleted T cells, or PBMCs. Deeply sampled blood TCRbeta repertoires from subjects exposed to, actively infected with, or recovered from COVID-19 were included in the dataset. The repertoires were made available in a free public database intended to serve as a resource for research on the immune response to SARS-CoV-2. The samples were drawn from two sources: the first 160 participants of the ongoing ImmuneRACE study, and over 1,000 subjects contributed by 6 global collaborators. Sample metadata almost always included a de-identified subject ID, COVID-19 status, age in years and sex. Where available, HLA class I and class II types were obtained from metadata supplied by the sample provider rather than from assay-based typing.

V lost 1 base and J lost 2 bases, and the count of bases not matched to a germline gene is 5. CDR1 LGHNA and CDR2 YSLEER are derived from the germline V gene. Spanning cysteine to phenylalanine, the CDR3 consists of 16 amino acids. Only CDR3 DNA remains: 48 bases, in frame from the first base. Participants in the prospective study were enrolled through a virtual design, were aged about 18 to 90 years, and lived in 24 United States geographic areas. Cohort assignment in the prospective study relied on participant-reported clinical history from a screening survey and a study questionnaire. In the prospective study, mobile phlebotomists collected whole blood, serum and a nasopharyngeal or oropharyngeal swab from each participant. Additional blood draws and questionnaires over an approximately two-month period could optionally be provided by prospective study participants. Before DNA extraction, prospective study blood samples were shipped either frozen or at room temperature.

TCRbeta CDR3 regions were amplified from genomic DNA using the immunoSEQ Assay, a bias-controlled multiplex PCR. The original pipeline was this. Within the assay, amplification of reference gene primers was used to estimate how many nucleated cells each sample contained. Sequence reads were collapsed and filtered to measure the absolute abundance of every unique TCRbeta CDR3 rearrangement. For each sample, productive Simpson clonality was calculated as the square root of Simpson's diversity index across productive rearrangements. TCRdb re-hosts the immuneACCESS table, in-frame sequences only. Its copies lack some clones; in the studies checked, an unresolved V gene accounts for under half of them, and the cause for the rest is not known. V, J and clone size are taken as reported in that table, and D and trimming were inferred from the DNA itself. A total of approximately 240,000 clones appear in this sample, roughly nine tenths of them only once. Together, the top ten hold 3.1% of the sample.

What the authors observed across the whole study: How much clinical and demographic metadata was included differed by source and by participant, and the metadata was provided uncurated.

A note on this clone: Its specific antigen is unknown. No much larger clone is present one base from it, and per-base qualities are unavailable.

Sequenced sample: PBMCs or T cells enriched from blood (not recorded which). Recombination connected TRBV4-3 to TRBJ2-3; 8 junctional bases match TRBD1. The clonotype comes from a woman between 50 and 59 years old in a cohort exposed to, infected with or recovered from COVID-19 (not recorded which). The sequenced DNA is TGCGCCAGCAGCCAAGGGACAGGGATTTACACAGATACGCAGTATTTT. The resulting protein is CASSQGTGIYTDTQYF.